Sequencing of this T cell receptor (beta chain) was carried out in a study of cytomegalovirus exposure and HLA in healthy donors. General study points: The study flagged about 150 TCR beta chains as cytomegalovirus-associated.

Sequencing used immunoSEQ multiplex PCR; TCRdb keeps in-frame clones, though not all of them. The sample holds fewer than 130,000 clones, roughly nine tenths seen once. As to this clone: Antigen unknown.

Germline CDR1 reads SQVTM; CDR2 reads ANQGSEA. CDR3 length equals 11 residues. Trimming stripped 4 bases from V and 3 bases from J, with 6 bases between. This chain joins TRBV29-1 and TRBJ1-1, with D perhaps matching TRBD1 (5 bases). The sequence was collected from a young woman in good health and CMV-seronegative. Material: PBMCs. This CDR3 is CSVVRDTEAFF. In DNA form, the CDR3 reads TGCAGCGTTGTCAGGGACACTGAAGCTTTCTTT. The variable domain in full, completed from reference TRBV29-1 and TRBJ1-1, reads SAVISQKPSRDICQRGTSLTIQCQVDSQVTMMFWYRQQPGQSLTLIATANQGSEATYESGFVIDKFPISRPNLTFSTLTVSNMSPEDSSIYLCSVVRDTEAFFGQGTRLTVV.